One and the same sample provided the 30 T cell receptor beta chains below, sequenced in a study of CD8 T cells in Susac syndrome. When the RNA was reverse transcribed, random hexamers were used with an input of roughly 0.45 to 1 ug. MiXCR, applied by TCRdb to the immunoSEQ multiplex PCR reads, yields one record per CDR3 protein. The sample holds some 160,000 distinct CDR3 sequences; nearly 97% are singletons and the top ten take more than 0.075%. The sample comprised CD4+ T cells from PBMCs. Receptors were obtained from a human donor with Susac syndrome.

The chain joins TRBV29-1 to TRBJ1-5; possible D gene TRBD1, 5 bases. Trimming pared 5 bases from V and 0 bases from J, leaving 8 bases between. This CDR3 region has 13 residues. Germline values: CDR1 SQVTM, CDR2 ANQGSEA. The CDR3, as DNA: TGCAGCGTTCTAGACAGTAGCAATCAGCCCCAGCATTTT. This gives the protein CSVLDSSNQPQHF.

The chain couples TRBV20-1 to TRBJ2-3, with D uncertain. This CDR3 has 14 amino acids. V shed 1 base and J shed 3 bases, with 11 bases lying between them. Germline V CDR1 and CDR2: DFQATT, SNEGSKA (reference sequence). CDR3 sequence (DNA): TGCAGTGCTAGAGTGGCAGGCGGTACAGATACGCAGTATTTT. Its protein product is CSARVAGGTDTQYF.

The chain carries TRBV20-1 and TRBJ2-7, with 8 bases identical to TRBD2. The V gene end was trimmed by 0 bases and the J gene end by 6 bases; junction bases not matched to a gene: 10. The CDR3 totals 15 residues. The germline V gene has CDR1 DFQATT and CDR2 SNEGSKA (reference sequence). The CDR3 here is CSARDHSREVGEQYF. The CDR3 nucleotides are TGCAGTGCTAGAGATCACTCGCGGGAGGTTGGCGAGCAGTACTTC.

This chain joins TRBV6-5 and TRBJ1-3; TRBD1 might be the D (6 bases). Trimming left V 5 bases short and J 3 bases short, with 14 bases between. Looked up from germline, CDR1 is MNHEY and CDR2 is SVGAGI. This CDR3 is 15 amino acids long. CDR3 coding DNA: TGTGCCAGCAGTGCACCCAGGGGTCTTGGAAACACCATATATTTT. This encodes CASSAPRGLGNTIYF.

CDR3 protein: CASSLLSSYNEQFF. The CDR3 DNA reads as TGCGCCAGCAGCTTGCTGAGCTCCTACAATGAGCAGTTCTTC. The chain is built from TRBV5-1 and TRBJ2-1; D gene ambiguous. Looked up from germline, CDR1 is SGHRS and CDR2 is YFSETQ. Deletions cut 1 base from V and 0 bases from J, with 5 bases between. This CDR3 has 14 residues.

J is TRBJ2-7 and V is TRBV7-3; 7 nucleotides line up with TRBD2. Germline loops: CDR1 SGHTA, CDR2 FQGTGA. Losses at the gene ends were 5 bases for V and 6 bases for J; bases not matched to a gene: 10. CDR3 length: 14 amino acids. The chain's CDR3 is CASSPGLSSGEQYF. The CDR3, as DNA: TGTGCCAGCAGCCCGGGACTATCCTCAGGCGAGCAGTACTTC.

The rearrangement joins TRBV5-1 to TRBJ1-6, with D unresolved. Trimming stripped 7 bases from V and 5 bases from J, with 10 bases between. Germline CDR1 and CDR2: SGHRS and YFSETQ. This CDR3 region has 13 residues. The DNA for the CDR3 is TGCGCCAGCGCCCGGACGGATAATTCACCCCTCCACTTT. Its protein product is CASARTDNSPLHF.

The chain has TRBV9 and TRBJ2-5; TRBD1 is a possible D gene (5 bases). Deletions cut 4 bases from V and 5 bases from J, with 18 bases between. In germline, CDR1 is SGDLS, CDR2 YYNGEE. The CDR3 is 15 residues long. The CDR3 bases are TGTGCCAGCAGCTATCAAGGGGCCCCGGCGGAGACCCAGTACTTC. It translates to CASSYQGAPAETQYF.

The V call is TRBV29-1, the J call TRBJ2-1, with 13 positions matching TRBD2. Germline trimming cut 7 bases from V and 9 bases from J; bases unmatched to any gene: 9. Germline loops: CDR1 SQVTM, CDR2 ANQGSEA. CDR3 size: 14 residues. The CDR3 reads CSAGLAGDYGEQFF. The CDR3 DNA sequence: TGCAGCGCTGGACTAGCGGGAGATTATGGTGAGCAGTTCTTC.

The chain combines TRBV7-9 with TRBJ1-1; D gene unclear. The V end was cut by 3 bases, the J end by 5 bases, with 16 bases between. There are 15 residues in the CDR3. Per the germline V gene, CDR1 is SEHNR and CDR2 is FQNEAQ (reference sequence). CDR3 region: CASSFHSREETEAFF. In nucleotides, the CDR3 is TGTGCCAGCAGCTTCCACTCCCGGGAGGAGACTGAAGCTTTCTTT. Using reference TRBV7-9 and TRBJ1-1 for the parts outside the CDR3, the full variable domain is DTGVSQNPRHKITKRGQNVTFRCDPISEHNRLYWYRQTLGQGPEFLTYFQNEAQLEKSRLLSDRFSAERPKGSFSTLEIQRTEQGDSAMYLCASSFHSREETEAFFGQGTRLTVV.

The chain has TRBV3-1 and TRBJ1-1, with a possible D match to TRBD1 (5 bases). The CDR3 consists of 14 residues. V lost 3 bases and J 8 bases, leaving 16 bases between the germline ends. Germline V gene data show CDR1 as LGHDT and CDR2 as YNNKEL (reference sequence). In nucleotides, the CDR3 is TGTGCCAGCAGCCAGGTCCAGGGAGAGTCAGAAGCTTTCTTT. This gives the protein CASSQVQGESEAFF.

This chain joins TRBV18 and TRBJ2-3; D possibly corresponds to TRBD2 (5 bases). Germline V gene lookup returns CDR1 KGHSH and CDR2 LQKENI. The germline V and J ends were trimmed by 3 bases and 4 bases, with 11 bases remaining between them. This CDR3 is 14 amino acids long. CDR3 loop: CASSPEAAADTQYF. The CDR3 nucleotides read TGTGCCAGCTCACCGGAGGCCGCGGCAGATACGCAGTATTTT.

The chain has TRBV4-1 and TRBJ2-7, with 9 nucleotides matching TRBD1. The CDR3 is 17 residues long. Per germline, CDR1 MGHRA and CDR2 YSYEKL. The V segment lost 0 bases and the J segment 5 bases; nucleotides outside the gene matches: 11. The CDR3 nucleotides read TGCGCCAGCAGCCAAGATAGGCTAAGGACAGGGGTCAACGAGCAGTACTTC. Translated: CASSQDRLRTGVNEQYF.

This sequence joins TRBV29-1 and TRBJ2-7; 8 nucleotides line up with TRBD1. The J segment lost 7 bases and the V segment lost 5 bases, leaving 13 bases of the junction unmatched. The CDR3 loop spans 14 amino acids. The V gene's germline CDR1 is SQVTM and CDR2 ANQGSEA. The chain's CDR3 is CSVRTGILFIEQYF. The CDR3 region has the DNA TGCAGCGTTAGGACAGGGATTTTGTTTATAGAGCAGTACTTC.

CDR3 loop: CASSTTGLNQPQHF. The DNA for the CDR3 is TGTGCCAGCAGCACTACAGGGTTGAATCAGCCCCAGCATTTT. The V call is TRBV6-5, the J call TRBJ1-5; D possibly corresponds to TRBD1 (6 bases). From germline, CDR1 is MNHEY and CDR2 SVGAGI. The CDR3 is 14 amino acids. V lost 6 bases to trimming and J lost 4 bases, with 13 bases between them.

The chain employs TRBV29-1 and TRBJ2-7; D might be TRBD2 (6 bases). Germline V gives CDR1 SQVTM, CDR2 ANQGSEA. This CDR3 comprises 12 residues. The ends were cut back, 8 bases at V and 6 bases at J, with 17 bases in the middle. CDR3 nucleotides: TGCAGCTTCAGACTAGACTCGGGCGAGCAGTACTTC. Translated, it gives CSFRLDSGEQYF.

This clonotype was recorded a few times. This sequence joins TRBV5-1 and TRBJ2-7, with D unresolved. The germline gives CDR1 SGHRS, CDR2 YFSETQ. V shed 3 bases and J shed 13 bases, with 23 bases lying between them. This CDR3 is 14 amino acids long. CDR3: CASSSEGDTSAPYF. The CDR3 DNA is TGCGCCAGCAGCTCAGAAGGTGACACCTCCGCGCCATACTTC.

The CDR3: CASSSPATTYEQYF. Here the CDR3 DNA reads TGTGCCAGCAGTTCCCCCGCCACCACCTACGAGCAGTACTTC. The chain has TRBV12-3 or TRBV12-4 and TRBJ2-7, with D unclear. The CDR3 loop spans 14 amino acids. Trimming removed 4 bases from V and 2 bases from J, with 12 bases in between.

This chain uses TRBV15 with TRBJ1-5; D may be TRBD1 (5 bases). The germline V and J ends were trimmed by 0 bases and 7 bases, with 10 bases remaining between them. The CDR3 runs to 14 residues. The germline gives CDR1 LNHNV, CDR2 YYDKDF (reference sequence). The CDR3 loop reads CATSREGGGQPQHF. In DNA, the CDR3 is TGTGCCACCAGCAGAGAGGGGGGAGGGCAGCCCCAGCATTTT.

The chain combines TRBV20-1 with TRBJ2-7; no firm D call. Germline lookup yields CDR1 DFQATT and CDR2 SNEGSKA (reference sequence). V was trimmed by 8 bases and J by 3 bases, leaving 17 bases between them. This CDR3 is built from 13 residues. The CDR3 DNA reads TGCAGTTCCTGGGGTCCCACGGGCTACGAGCAGTACTTC. Protein: CSSWGPTGYEQYF.

This clonotype was recorded once. The V and J genes are TRBV28 and TRBJ1-1; tentative D call: TRBD1 (5 bases). Trimming removed 3 bases at V and 4 bases at J, with 12 bases between. The CDR3 sequence is 14 residues long. The germline V gene encodes CDR1 MDHEN and CDR2 SYDVKM. CDR3 sequence reads: CASSLGVRSTEAFF. CDR3 nucleotides: TGTGCCAGCAGTTTGGGGGTGCGTAGCACTGAAGCTTTCTTT.

The rearrangement links TRBV5-1 to TRBJ2-6; D may be TRBD1 or TRBD2 (5 bases each). V shed 1 base and J shed 4 bases, with 9 bases lying between them. The CDR3 is 15 amino acids. The germline V gene encodes CDR1 SGHRS and CDR2 YFSETQ. CDR3 bases: TGCGCCAGCAGCTTGTCCGGGACGGGGGCCAACGTCCTGACTTTC. Translation: CASSLSGTGANVLTF.

The gene calls are TRBV4-1 and TRBJ2-5; D is unclear. This CDR3 has 14 residues. Germline values: CDR1 MGHRA, CDR2 YSYEKL. V lost 1 base, J lost 0 bases, and 6 bases lay in between. CDR3 protein: CASSQVLYQETQYF. As DNA, the CDR3 is TGCGCCAGCAGCCAAGTGCTTTACCAAGAGACCCAGTACTTC.

The chain joins TRBV29-1 to TRBJ1-2; no clear D gene. V gave up 1 base and J gave up 4 bases, with 7 bases separating them. CDR1 is SQVTM and CDR2 is ANQGSEA in the germline V gene. The CDR3 is made up of 12 amino acids. The CDR3 nucleotides read TGCAGCGTTGAAGGGTCCTCCTATGGCTACACCTTC. This sequence encodes CSVEGSSYGYTF.

The chain joins TRBV4-2 to TRBJ2-5; TRBD2 aligns across 12 bases. J lost 2 bases, V lost 10 bases, and 8 bases had no gene match. CDR3 length: 15 amino acids. Germline V gene sequence: CDR1 LGHNA, CDR2 YNFKEQ. In DNA, the CDR3 is TGTGCCACCCAGCACCTAGCGGGGGGGCAAGAGACCCAGTACTTC. Residues: CATQHLAGGQETQYF.

The gene calls are TRBV20-1 and TRBJ1-1, with D perhaps TRBD1 (5 bases). V dropped 1 base and J dropped 9 bases, with 12 bases sitting between them. The CDR3 has 12 amino acids. Germline lookup yields CDR1 DFQATT and CDR2 SNEGSKA (reference sequence). DNA of the CDR3: TGCAGTGCTAGAGGGGGGGAATGGAAAGCTTTCTTT. It translates to CSARGGEWKAFF.

The chain recombines TRBV23-1 with TRBJ2-7; D is unclear. TRBV23-1 is filed as an ORF, its function uncertain. Trimming removed 2 bases at V and 3 bases at J, with 8 bases between. The CDR3 loop spans 13 amino acids. Here the CDR3 reads CASSQGPNYEQYF. The CDR3 coding sequence is TGCGCCAGCAGTCAAGGCCCCAACTACGAGCAGTACTTC.

The chain is built from TRBV29-1 and TRBJ1-5; D remains unclear. Per the germline V gene, CDR1 is SQVTM and CDR2 is ANQGSEA. Between the trimmed V and J ends, which lost 6 bases and 2 bases, there was a span of 8 bases. The CDR3 has 12 residues. CDR3 DNA sequence: TGCAGCGTGGGTGATGGCAATCAGCCCCAGCATTTT. This codes for CSVGDGNQPQHF.

CDR3 protein: CASRGDLLVTQQYF. In nucleotides, the CDR3 is TGCGCCAGCAGGGGGGATTTGTTGGTCACCCAGCAGTACTTC. The V and J genes are TRBV5-1 and TRBJ2-7; D tentatively fits TRBD1 or TRBD2 (5 bases each). CDR1 and CDR2 from the germline V gene are SGHRS and YFSETQ. The CDR3 runs to 14 residues. The V gene lost 5 bases and the J gene lost 8 bases, with 20 bases spanning the gap.

The J gene is TRBJ1-4, the V gene TRBV12-3 or TRBV12-4; maybe TRBD1 (6 bases). Trimming removed 6 bases at V and 5 bases at J, with 13 bases between. This CDR3 spans 14 amino acids. CDR3 sequence (DNA): TGTGCCAGCAGACCGACAGGCCCAAATGAAAAACTGTTTTTT. It codes for CASRPTGPNEKLFF.